This T cell receptor (beta chain) emerged from a study of T cell responses to AZD1222 COVID-19 vaccine. Study outcomes and limitations: Repertoires were obtained only post-peak T cell response. White British donors predominated, females outnumbered males, and clonal diversity was possibly underestimated.

Details on this clone: Its antigen is as yet unknown.

Sequencing used immunoSEQ multiplex PCR; TCRdb keeps in-frame clones, though not all of them. Of about 160,000 clones listed, 88% are singletons. The germline CDR1 and CDR2 sequences are LGHDT and YNNKEL (reference sequence). This CDR3 comprises 13 residues. Trimming took 0 bases from V and 11 from J, leaving 11 bases between them. The origin of this receptor is an adult in good health. The chain combines TRBV3-1 (or the pseudogene TRBV3-2) with TRBJ1-5, with a weak D call TRBD1 (5 bases). The specimen comprised peripheral blood, sampled on day 0 of AZD1222 vaccination. CDR3 protein: CASSQDGQGAQHF. The CDR3, as DNA: TGTGCCAGCAGCCAAGATGGACAAGGAGCCCAGCATTTT.